This T cell receptor (beta chain) was identified in a study of T cells after yellow fever vaccination. Study context: With SMART-Seq v4 Ultra Low Input, the fractions containing low cell numbers were prepared. General observations from the study: Post-booster reappearance was seen for most primary-vaccination clones (96% CD4, 85% to 90% CD8). Though it reached lower strength, the secondary response hit its peak faster, day 5 versus 15.

In germline, CDR1 is KGHSH, CDR2 LQKENI. The V end lost 3 bases, the J end lost 4 bases, and 22 bases lay between the germline ends. This CDR3 spans 18 amino acids. TCRdb called the 5' RACE reads again in MiXCR, with one record for every CDR3 protein. The data contain just under 600,000 distinct CDR3 sequences, approximately 12% of them singletons. The sample holds a few counts of this clonotype. Antigen specificity is unknown. The J gene is TRBJ2-4, the V gene TRBV18; D tentatively reads TRBD1 or TRBD2 (5 bases each). The TCR was taken from a man aged 25 to 40 who received the YFV17D yellow fever vaccine. The sample was PBMCs, taken on the day of the yellow fever booster vaccination. The CDR3 DNA reads as TGTGCCAGCTCACCTTCAAGCCGGGACGGGCTTTGGAAAAACATTCAGTACTTC. Protein: CASSPSSRDGLWKNIQYF.